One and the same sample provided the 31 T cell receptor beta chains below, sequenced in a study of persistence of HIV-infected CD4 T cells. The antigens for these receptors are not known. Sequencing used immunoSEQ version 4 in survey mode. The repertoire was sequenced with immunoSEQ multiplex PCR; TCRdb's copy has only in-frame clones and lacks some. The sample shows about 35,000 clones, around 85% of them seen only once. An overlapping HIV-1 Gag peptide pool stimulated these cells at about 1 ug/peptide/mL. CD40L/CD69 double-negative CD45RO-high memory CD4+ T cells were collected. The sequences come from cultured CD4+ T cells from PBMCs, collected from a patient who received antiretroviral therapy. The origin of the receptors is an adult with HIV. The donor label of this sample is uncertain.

CDR3 region: CASTGFSYEQYF. The CDR3 bases are TGTGCCAGCACAGGGTTCTCCTACGAGCAGTACTTC. This chain connects TRBV6-5 to TRBJ2-7, with a possible D match to TRBD1 (5 bases). Trimming took 7 bases from V and 0 from J, leaving 7 bases between them. The CDR3 is 12 amino acids. CDR1 and CDR2 (germline): MNHEY, SVGAGI.

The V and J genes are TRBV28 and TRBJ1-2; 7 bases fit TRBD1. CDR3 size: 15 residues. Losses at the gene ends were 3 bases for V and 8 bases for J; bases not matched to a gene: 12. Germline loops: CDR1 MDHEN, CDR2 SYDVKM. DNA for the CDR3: TGTGCCAGCAGTTTTCCCCGGGACAGTCCTACCGGCTACACCTTC. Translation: CASSFPRDSPTGYTF.

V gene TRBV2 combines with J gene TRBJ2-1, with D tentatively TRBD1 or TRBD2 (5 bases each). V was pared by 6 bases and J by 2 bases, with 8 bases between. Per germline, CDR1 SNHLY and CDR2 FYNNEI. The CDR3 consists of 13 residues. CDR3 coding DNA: TGTGCCAGCAGCGAGGGGCCCTACAATGAGCAGTTCTTC. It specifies CASSEGPYNEQFF.

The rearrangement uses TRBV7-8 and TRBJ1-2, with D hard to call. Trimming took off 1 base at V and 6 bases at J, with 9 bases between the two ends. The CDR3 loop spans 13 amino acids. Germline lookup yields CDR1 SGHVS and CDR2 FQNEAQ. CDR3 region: CASSLEPPNGYTF. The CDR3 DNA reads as TGTGCCAGCAGCTTAGAACCCCCAAATGGCTACACCTTC.

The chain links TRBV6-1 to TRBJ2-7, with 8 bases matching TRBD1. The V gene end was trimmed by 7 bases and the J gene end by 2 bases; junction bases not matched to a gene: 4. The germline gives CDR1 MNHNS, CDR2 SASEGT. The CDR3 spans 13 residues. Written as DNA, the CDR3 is TGTGCCAGCACTCAGACAGGGGCCTACGAGCAGTACTTC. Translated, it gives CASTQTGAYEQYF.

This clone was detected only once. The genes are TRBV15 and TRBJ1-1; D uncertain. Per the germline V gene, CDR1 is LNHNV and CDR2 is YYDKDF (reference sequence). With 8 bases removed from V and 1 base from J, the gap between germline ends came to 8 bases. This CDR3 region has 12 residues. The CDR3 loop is CATGSRNTEAFF. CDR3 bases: TGTGCCACCGGGTCAAGGAACACTGAAGCTTTCTTT. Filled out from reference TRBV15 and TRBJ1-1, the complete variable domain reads DAMVIQNPRYQVTQFGKPVTLSCSQTLNHNVMYWYQQKSSQAPKLLFHYYDKDFNNEADTPDNFQSRRPNTSFCFLDIRSPGLGDTAMYLCATGSRNTEAFFGQGTRLTVV.

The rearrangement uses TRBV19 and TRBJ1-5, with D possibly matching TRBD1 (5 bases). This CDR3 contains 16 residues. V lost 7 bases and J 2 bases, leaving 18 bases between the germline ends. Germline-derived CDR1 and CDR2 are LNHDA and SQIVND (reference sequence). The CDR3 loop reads CASKGSGVRGNQPQHF. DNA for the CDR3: TGTGCCAGTAAGGGGTCGGGGGTGAGGGGCAATCAGCCCCAGCATTTT.

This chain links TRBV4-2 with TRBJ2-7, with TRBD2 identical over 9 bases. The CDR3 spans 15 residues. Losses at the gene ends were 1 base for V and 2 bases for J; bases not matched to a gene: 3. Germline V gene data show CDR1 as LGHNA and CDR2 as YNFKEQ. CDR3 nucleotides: TGTGCCAGCAGCCAAGCGGCGGGGGGGCCCTACGAGCAGTACTTC. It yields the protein CASSQAAGGPYEQYF.

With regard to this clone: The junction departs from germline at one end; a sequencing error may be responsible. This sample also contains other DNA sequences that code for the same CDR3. In nucleotides, the CDR3 is TGTGCCAGCAGTTTAGGACCAGGGGAGTCAGGAAACACCATATATTTT. It specifies CASSLGPGESGNTIYF. This chain joins TRBV7-2 and TRBJ1-3; maybe TRBD1 (6 bases). Germline CDR1 SGHTA, CDR2 FQGNSA. This CDR3 has 16 amino acids.

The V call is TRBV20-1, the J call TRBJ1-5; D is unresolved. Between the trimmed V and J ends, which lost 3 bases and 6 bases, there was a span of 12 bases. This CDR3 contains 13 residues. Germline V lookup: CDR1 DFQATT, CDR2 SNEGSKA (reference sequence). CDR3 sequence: CSASDRWSQPQHF. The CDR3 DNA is TGCAGTGCTAGTGACCGCTGGAGTCAGCCCCAGCATTTT.

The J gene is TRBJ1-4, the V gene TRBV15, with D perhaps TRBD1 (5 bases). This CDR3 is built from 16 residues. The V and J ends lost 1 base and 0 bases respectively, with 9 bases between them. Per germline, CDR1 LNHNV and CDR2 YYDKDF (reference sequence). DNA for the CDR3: TGTGCCACCAGCAGAGGTTTAGGGGCAACTAATGAAAAACTGTTTTTT. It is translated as CATSRGLGATNEKLFF.

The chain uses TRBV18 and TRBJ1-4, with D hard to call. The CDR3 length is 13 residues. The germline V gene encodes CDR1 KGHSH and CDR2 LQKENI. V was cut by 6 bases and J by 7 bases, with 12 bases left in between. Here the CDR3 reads CASSPAEGEKLFF. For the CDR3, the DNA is TGTGCCAGCTCGCCCGCCGAGGGTGAAAAACTGTTTTTT.

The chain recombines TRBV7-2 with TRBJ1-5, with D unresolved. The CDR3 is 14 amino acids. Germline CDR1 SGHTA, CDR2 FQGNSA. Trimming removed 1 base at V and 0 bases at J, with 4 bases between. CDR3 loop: CASSLVHSNQPQHF. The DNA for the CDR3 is TGTGCCAGCAGCTTAGTTCATAGCAATCAGCCCCAGCATTTT.

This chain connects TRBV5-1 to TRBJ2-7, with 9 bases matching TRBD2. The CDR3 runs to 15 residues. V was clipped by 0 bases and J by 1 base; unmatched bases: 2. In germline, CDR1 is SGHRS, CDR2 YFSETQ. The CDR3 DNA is TGCGCCAGCAGCTTGGTACTAGCGGGTTCCTACGAGCAGTACTTC. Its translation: CASSLVLAGSYEQYF.

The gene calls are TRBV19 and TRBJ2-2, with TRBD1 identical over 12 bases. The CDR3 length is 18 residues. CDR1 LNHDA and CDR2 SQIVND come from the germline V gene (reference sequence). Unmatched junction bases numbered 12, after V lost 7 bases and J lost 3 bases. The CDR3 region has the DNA TGTGCCAGTACCCCAGCATCGGGACAGGGGGCATACACCGGGGAGCTGTTTTTT. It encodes CASTPASGQGAYTGELFF.

The CDR3 DNA reads TGCAGTGCTAGTGATCGTGGACGGCACACTGAAGCTTTCTTT. Protein product: CSASDRGRHTEAFF. V is TRBV20-1 and J is TRBJ1-1, with D uncertain. Germline values: CDR1 DFQATT, CDR2 SNEGSKA (reference sequence). The ends were cut back, 3 bases at V and 3 bases at J, with 14 bases in the middle. This CDR3 is 14 amino acids long.

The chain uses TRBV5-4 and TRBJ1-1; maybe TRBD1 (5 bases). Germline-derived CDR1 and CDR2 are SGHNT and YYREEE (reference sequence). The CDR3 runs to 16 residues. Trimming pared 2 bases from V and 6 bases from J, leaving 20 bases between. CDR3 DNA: TGTGCCAGCAGCTTAGCCAGACCAGGGAGCCACGCTGAAGCTTTCTTT. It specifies CASSLARPGSHAEAFF.

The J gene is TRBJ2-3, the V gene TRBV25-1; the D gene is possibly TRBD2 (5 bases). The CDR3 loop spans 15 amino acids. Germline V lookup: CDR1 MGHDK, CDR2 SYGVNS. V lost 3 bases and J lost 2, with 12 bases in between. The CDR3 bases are TGTGCCAGCAGTGAGCAGAGGGAAAACACAGATACGCAGTATTTT. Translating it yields CASSEQRENTDTQYF.

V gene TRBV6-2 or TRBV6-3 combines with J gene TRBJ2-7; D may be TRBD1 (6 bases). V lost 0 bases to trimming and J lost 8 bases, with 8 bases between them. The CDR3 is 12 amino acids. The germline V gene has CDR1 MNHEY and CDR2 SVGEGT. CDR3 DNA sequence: TGTGCCAGCAGTTACTCCCAGGGGCAGCAGTACTTC. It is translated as CASSYSQGQQYF.

The CDR3 sequence is CASSLQQGEQYF. The CDR3 bases are TGCGCCAGCAGCCTCCAGCAGGGGGAGCAGTACTTC. The chain is built from TRBV5-1 and TRBJ2-7; possible D gene TRBD1, 6 bases. The V end was cut by 4 bases, the J end by 7 bases, with 12 bases between. CDR1 and CDR2 (germline): SGHRS, YFSETQ. The CDR3 runs 12 residues. Full variable domain (missing parts from reference TRBV5-1 and TRBJ2-7): KAGVTQTPRYLIKTRGQQVTLSCSPISGHRSVSWYQQTPGQGLQFLFEYFSETQRNKGNFPGRFSGRQFSNSRSEMNVSTLELGDSALYLCASSLQQGEQYFGPGTRLTVT.

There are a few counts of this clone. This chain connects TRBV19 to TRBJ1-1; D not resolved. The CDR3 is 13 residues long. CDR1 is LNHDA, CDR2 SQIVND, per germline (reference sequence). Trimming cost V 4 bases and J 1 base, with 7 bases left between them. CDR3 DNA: TGTGCCAGTAGTAATCGACGGAACACTGAAGCTTTCTTT. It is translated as CASSNRRNTEAFF.

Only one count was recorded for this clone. This chain's CDR3 is CASGYYSNQPQHF. Written as DNA, the CDR3 is TGTGCCAGCGGTTATTATAGCAATCAGCCCCAGCATTTT. This rearrangement joins TRBV2 to TRBJ1-5; D is uncertain. V lost 8 bases and J 0 bases, leaving 8 bases between the germline ends. CDR3 length: 13 residues. Germline loops: CDR1 SNHLY, CDR2 FYNNEI.

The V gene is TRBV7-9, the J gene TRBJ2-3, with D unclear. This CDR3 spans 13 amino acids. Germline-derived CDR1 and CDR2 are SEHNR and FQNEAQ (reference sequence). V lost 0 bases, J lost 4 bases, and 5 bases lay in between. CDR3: CASSLAGADTQYF. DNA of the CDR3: TGTGCCAGCAGCTTAGCCGGTGCAGATACGCAGTATTTT. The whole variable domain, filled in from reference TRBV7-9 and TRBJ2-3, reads DTGVSQNPRHKITKRGQNVTFRCDPISEHNRLYWYRQTLGQGPEFLTYFQNEAQLEKSRLLSDRFSAERPKGSFSTLEIQRTEQGDSAMYLCASSLAGADTQYFGPGTRLTVL.

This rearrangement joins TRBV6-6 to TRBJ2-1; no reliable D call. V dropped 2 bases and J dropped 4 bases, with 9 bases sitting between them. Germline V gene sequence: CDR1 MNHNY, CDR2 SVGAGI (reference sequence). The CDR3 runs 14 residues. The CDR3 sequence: CASSYAQKYNEQFF. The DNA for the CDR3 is TGTGCCAGCAGTTACGCCCAGAAGTACAATGAGCAGTTCTTC.

CDR3 bases: TGTGCCAGCAGTGATGGTCAGGGGGCAAAAAACATTCAGTACTTC. It translates to CASSDGQGAKNIQYF. The V call is TRBV6-1, the J call TRBJ2-4; the match to TRBD1 covers 8 bases. Germline V gives CDR1 MNHNS, CDR2 SASEGT. The CDR3 consists of 15 residues. J gave up 4 bases and V 3 bases, and 5 bases lay outside the gene matches.

CDR3 sequence: CASRPEGRPQHF. In DNA form, the CDR3 reads TGTGCCAGCAGACCAGAGGGTCGGCCCCAGCATTTT. The chain uses TRBV12-3 or TRBV12-4 and TRBJ1-5, with D unclear. This CDR3 is built from 12 residues. Trimming removed 6 bases from V and 9 bases from J, with 12 bases in between.

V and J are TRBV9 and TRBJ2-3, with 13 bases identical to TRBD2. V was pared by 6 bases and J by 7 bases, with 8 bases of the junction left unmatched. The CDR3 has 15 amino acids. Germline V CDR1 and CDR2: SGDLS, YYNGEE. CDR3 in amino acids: CASNKLAGGPNTQYF. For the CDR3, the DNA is TGTGCCAGCAACAAACTAGCGGGGGGGCCTAATACGCAGTATTTT. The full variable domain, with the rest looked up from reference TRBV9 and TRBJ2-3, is DSGVTQTPKHLITATGQRVTLRCSPRSGDLSVYWYQQSLDQGLQFLIQYYNGEERAKGNILERFSAQQFPDLHSELNLSSLELGDSALYFCASNKLAGGPNTQYFGPGTRLTVL.

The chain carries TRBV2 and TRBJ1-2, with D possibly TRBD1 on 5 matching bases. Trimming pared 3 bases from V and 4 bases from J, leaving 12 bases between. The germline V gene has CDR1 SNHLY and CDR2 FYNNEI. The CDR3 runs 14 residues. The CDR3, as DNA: TGTGCCAGCAGTGAGCTCAGGGAGGTCTATGGCTACACCTTC. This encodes CASSELREVYGYTF.

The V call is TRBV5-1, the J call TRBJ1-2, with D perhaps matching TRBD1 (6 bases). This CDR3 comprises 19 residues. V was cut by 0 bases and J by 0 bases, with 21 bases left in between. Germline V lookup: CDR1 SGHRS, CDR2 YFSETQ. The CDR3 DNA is TGCGCCAGCAGCTTGGCGGCGGACAGCCGGGGTGGCGCTAACTATGGCTACACCTTC. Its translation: CASSLAADSRGGANYGYTF.

This CDR3 reads CASSLETFRDTYGYTF. The CDR3 nucleotides are TGTGCCAGCAGCTTAGAGACCTTCCGGGACACCTATGGCTACACCTTC. The rearrangement joins TRBV7-8 to TRBJ1-2; weak D call: TRBD1 (6 bases). The CDR3 extends over 16 amino acids. The V end lost 1 base, the J end lost 4 bases, and 16 bases lay between the germline ends. Germline assignment: CDR1 SGHVS and CDR2 FQNEAQ.

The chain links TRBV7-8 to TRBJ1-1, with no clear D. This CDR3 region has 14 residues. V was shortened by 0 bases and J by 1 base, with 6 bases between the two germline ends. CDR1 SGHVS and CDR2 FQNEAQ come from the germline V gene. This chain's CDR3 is CASSLAGGNTEAFF. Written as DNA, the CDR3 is TGTGCCAGCAGCTTAGCTGGTGGGAACACTGAAGCTTTCTTT.